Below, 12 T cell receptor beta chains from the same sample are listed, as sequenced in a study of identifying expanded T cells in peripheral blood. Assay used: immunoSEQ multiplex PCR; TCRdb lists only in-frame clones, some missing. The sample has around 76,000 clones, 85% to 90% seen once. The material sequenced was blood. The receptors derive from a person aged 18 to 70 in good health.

CDR3 residues: CASSSPGGSTEQYF. The CDR3 region has the DNA TGTGCCAGCAGCTCACCAGGGGGGAGTACCGAGCAGTACTTC. The chain carries TRBV7-6 and TRBJ2-7; possibly TRBD1 for D (7 bases). Germline CDR1 SGHVS, CDR2 FNYEAQ. The CDR3 sequence is 14 residues long. Trimming removed 4 bases at V and 6 bases at J, with 16 bases between.

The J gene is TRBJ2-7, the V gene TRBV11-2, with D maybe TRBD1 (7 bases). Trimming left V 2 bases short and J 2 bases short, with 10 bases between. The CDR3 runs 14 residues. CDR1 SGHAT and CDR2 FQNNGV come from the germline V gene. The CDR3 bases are TGTGCCAGCAGCTTAAGCAGGGGGGCCTACGAGCAGTACTTC. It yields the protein CASSLSRGAYEQYF. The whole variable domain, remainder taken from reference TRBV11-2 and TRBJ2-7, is EAGVAQSPRYKIIEKRQSVAFWCNPISGHATLYWYQQILGQGPKLLIQFQNNGVVDDSQLPKDRFSAERLKGVDSTLKIQPAKLEDSAVYLCASSLSRGAYEQYFGPGTRLTVT.

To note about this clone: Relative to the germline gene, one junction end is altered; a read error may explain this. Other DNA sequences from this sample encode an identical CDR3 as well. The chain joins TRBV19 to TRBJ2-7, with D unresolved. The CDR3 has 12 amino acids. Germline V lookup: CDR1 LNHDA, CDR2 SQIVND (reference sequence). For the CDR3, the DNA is TGTGCTAGTAGTCCCAATCACTACGAGCAGTACTTC. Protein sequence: CASSPNHYEQYF. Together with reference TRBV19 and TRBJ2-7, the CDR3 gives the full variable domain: DGGITQSPKYLFRKEGQNVTLSCEQNLNHDAMYWYRQDPGQGLRLIYYSQIVNDFQKGDIAEGYSVSREKKESFPLTVTSAQKNPTAFYLCASSPNHYEQYFGPGTRLTVT.

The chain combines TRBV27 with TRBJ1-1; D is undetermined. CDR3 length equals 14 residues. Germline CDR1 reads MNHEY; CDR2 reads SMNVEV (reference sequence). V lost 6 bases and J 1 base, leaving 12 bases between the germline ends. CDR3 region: CASRGSRQNTEAFF. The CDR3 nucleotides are TGTGCCAGCAGGGGGTCCAGACAGAACACTGAAGCTTTCTTT.

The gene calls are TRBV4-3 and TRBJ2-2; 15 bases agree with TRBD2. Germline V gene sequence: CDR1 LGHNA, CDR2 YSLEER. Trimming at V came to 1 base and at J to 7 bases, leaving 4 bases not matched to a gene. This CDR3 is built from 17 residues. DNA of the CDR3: TGCGCCAGCAGCCAAGGGACTAGCGGGGGGGCCGGCGGGGAGCTGTTTTTT. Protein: CASSQGTSGGAGGELFF.

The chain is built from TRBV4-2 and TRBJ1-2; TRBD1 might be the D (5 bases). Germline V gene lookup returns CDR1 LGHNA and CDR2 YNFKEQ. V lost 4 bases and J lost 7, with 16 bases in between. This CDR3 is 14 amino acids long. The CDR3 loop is CASSPSQGVSGYTF. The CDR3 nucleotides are TGTGCCAGCAGCCCCAGCCAGGGAGTGTCTGGCTACACCTTC.

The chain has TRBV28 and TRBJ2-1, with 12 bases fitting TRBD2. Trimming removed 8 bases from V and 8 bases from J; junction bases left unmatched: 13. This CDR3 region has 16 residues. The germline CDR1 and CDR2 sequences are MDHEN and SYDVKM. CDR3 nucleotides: TGTGCCAGCGAGGGTCCGGGACTAGCGGGCCAGGATGAGCAGTTCTTC. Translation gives CASEGPGLAGQDEQFF.

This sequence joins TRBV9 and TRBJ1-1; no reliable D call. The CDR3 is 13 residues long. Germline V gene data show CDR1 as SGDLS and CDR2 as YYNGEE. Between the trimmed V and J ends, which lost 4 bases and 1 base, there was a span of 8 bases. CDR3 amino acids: CASSPTRNTEAFF. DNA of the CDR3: TGTGCCAGCAGCCCGACCAGGAACACTGAAGCTTTCTTT.

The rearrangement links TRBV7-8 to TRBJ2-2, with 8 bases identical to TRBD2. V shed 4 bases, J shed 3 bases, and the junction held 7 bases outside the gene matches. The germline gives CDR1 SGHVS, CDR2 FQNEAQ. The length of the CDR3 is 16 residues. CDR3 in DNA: TGTGCCAGCAGCTCGACACTAGCGGATTACACCGGGGAGCTGTTTTTT. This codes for CASSSTLADYTGELFF.

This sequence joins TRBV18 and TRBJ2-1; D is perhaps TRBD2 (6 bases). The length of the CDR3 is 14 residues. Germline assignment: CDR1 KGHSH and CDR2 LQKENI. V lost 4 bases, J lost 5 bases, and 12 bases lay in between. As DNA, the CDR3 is TGTGCCAGCTCACGAGCGGGCGGGGACAATGAGCAGTTCTTC. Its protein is CASSRAGGDNEQFF.

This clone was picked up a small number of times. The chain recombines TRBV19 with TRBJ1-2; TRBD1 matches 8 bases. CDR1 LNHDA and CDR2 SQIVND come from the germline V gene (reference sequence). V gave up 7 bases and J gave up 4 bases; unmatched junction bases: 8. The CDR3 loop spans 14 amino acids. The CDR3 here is CASNPGDRTYGYTF. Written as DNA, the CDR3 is TGTGCCAGTAACCCAGGGGACAGGACCTATGGCTACACCTTC.

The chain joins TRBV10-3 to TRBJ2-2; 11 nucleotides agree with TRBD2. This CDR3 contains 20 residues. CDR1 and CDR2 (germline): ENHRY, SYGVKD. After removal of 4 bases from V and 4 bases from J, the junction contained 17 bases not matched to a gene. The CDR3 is CAISVRLAGNDRRLTGELFF. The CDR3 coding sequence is TGTGCCATCAGTGTGCGACTAGCGGGAAACGATAGACGACTCACCGGGGAGCTGTTTTTT.